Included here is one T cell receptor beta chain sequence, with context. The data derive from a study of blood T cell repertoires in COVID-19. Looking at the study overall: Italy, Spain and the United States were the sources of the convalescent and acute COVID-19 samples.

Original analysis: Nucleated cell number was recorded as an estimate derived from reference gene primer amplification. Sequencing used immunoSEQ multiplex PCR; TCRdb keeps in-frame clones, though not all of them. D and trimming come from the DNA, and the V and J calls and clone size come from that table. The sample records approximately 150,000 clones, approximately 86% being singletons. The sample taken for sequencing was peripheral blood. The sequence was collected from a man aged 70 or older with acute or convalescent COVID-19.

The CDR3: CSASGQTNTEAFF. CDR3 coding DNA: TGCAGCGCCTCGGGACAGACGAACACTGAAGCTTTCTTT. The V gene is TRBV29-1, the J gene TRBJ1-1, with TRBD1 matching over 7 bases. After removal of 7 bases from V and 1 base from J, the junction contained 6 bases not matched to a gene. The CDR3 spans 13 residues. CDR1 and CDR2 (germline): SQVTM, ANQGSEA. Looking up the rest from reference TRBV29-1 and TRBJ1-1 gives the full variable domain: SAVISQKPSRDICQRGTSLTIQCQVDSQVTMMFWYRQQPGQSLTLIATANQGSEATYESGFVIDKFPISRPNLTFSTLTVSNMSPEDSSIYLCSASGQTNTEAFFGQGTRLTVV.